This T cell receptor beta chain was recorded in a study of T cells in localized non-small cell lung cancer. Only in-frame clones appear in the TCRdb table, and some are missing; sequencing was by immunoSEQ multiplex PCR. The sample shows 1,300 to 1,500 clones, 20% to 30% of them seen only once. Trimming removed 2 bases from V and 4 bases from J, with 8 bases in between. There are 13 residues in the CDR3. Per germline, CDR1 GTSNPN and CDR2 SVGIG (reference sequence). V and J are TRBV30 and TRBJ2-2; D not resolved. The sample here was lung tumor tissue, taken before any cancer treatment. This receptor was obtained from a male donor aged 60 or over with stage II lung adenocarcinoma. This CDR3 is CAWSPYGTGELFF. The CDR3 coding sequence is TGTGCCTGGAGTCCCTATGGCACCGGGGAGCTGTTTTTT.